The 29 T cell receptor beta chains below were found in one sample sequenced in a study of T-cell reconstitution after alpha-beta-depleted transplantation in children. Using unique molecular identifiers, the investigators prepared the TCRbeta library. TCRdb fed the PCR reads into MiXCR, producing one record per CDR3 protein. This table holds about 540,000 distinct CDR3 sequences, 18% found once. The starting material was PBMCs from the stem cell graft donor, obtained from the stem cell graft. The source is a human donor who donated a stem cell graft to a child with acute lymphoblastic leukemia.

This clonotype was observed at least ten times. The rearrangement joins TRBV4-1 to TRBJ1-2; possibly TRBD1 for D (6 bases). Germline CDR1 reads MGHRA; CDR2 reads YSYEKL. This CDR3 is built from 16 residues. Trimming removed 0 bases from V and 4 bases from J, with 15 bases in between. CDR3 nucleotides: TGCGCCAGCAGCCAAGAGAGGACAGAACTTCTCTATGGCTACACCTTC. This encodes CASSQERTELLYGYTF.

This clonotype occurred a few times. The chain has TRBV27 and TRBJ2-1; 12 nucleotides line up with TRBD1. The CDR3 runs 14 residues. Germline V gene sequence: CDR1 MNHEY, CDR2 SMNVEV (reference sequence). V lost 3 bases, J lost 8 bases, and 2 bases stayed unmatched. CDR3 in amino acids: CASSFGTGGDEQFF. The CDR3 bases are TGTGCCAGCAGTTTCGGGACAGGGGGCGATGAGCAGTTCTTC.

The sample holds many counts of this clonotype. The chain uses TRBV5-1 and TRBJ2-3; 10 nucleotides line up with TRBD1. The ends lost 4 bases at V and 1 base at J; junction bases unmatched: 3. CDR3 length: 15 residues. In germline, CDR1 is SGHRS, CDR2 YFSETQ. CDR3 residues: CASSPGTGGTDTQYF. The CDR3 nucleotides are TGCGCCAGCAGCCCGGGGACAGGGGGCACAGATACGCAGTATTTT.

This clonotype has a handful of counts. The chain couples TRBV9 to TRBJ2-5; D is unresolved. CDR1 and CDR2 (germline): SGDLS, YYNGEE. V was clipped by 0 bases and J by 5 bases, with 11 bases between them. CDR3 length: 14 residues. The CDR3 sequence is CASSVVGSGETQYF. CDR3 bases: TGTGCCAGCAGCGTAGTGGGAAGTGGCGAGACCCAGTACTTC.

V gene TRBV12-3 or TRBV12-4 combines with J gene TRBJ2-5; 9 nucleotides line up with TRBD1. The CDR3 contains 14 residues. V gave up 5 bases and J gave up 7 bases; unmatched junction bases: 8. The CDR3 protein is CASSPRTGEGTQYF. The CDR3 DNA reads as TGTGCCAGCAGTCCCCGGACAGGGGAGGGGACCCAGTACTTC.

In this sample, this clonotype turned up a few times. Germline and junction disagree at one end, which may indicate a read error. The chain uses TRBV2 and TRBJ2-1; weak D call: TRBD2 (5 bases). This CDR3 has 10 residues. CDR1 and CDR2 (germline): SNHLY, FYNNEI. The CDR3 reads CASNGGYWGF. As DNA, the CDR3 is TGTGCCAGCAACGGCGGGTACTGGGGCTTC.

This clonotype was detected a few times. V and J are TRBV20-1 and TRBJ1-6; D not certain. Germline CDR1 and CDR2: DFQATT and SNEGSKA (reference sequence). There are 14 residues in the CDR3. Trimming cost V 0 bases and J 6 bases, with 9 bases left between them. CDR3 in DNA: TGCAGTGCTAGAGATCCGGGAGCTAATTCACCCCTCCACTTT. This sequence encodes CSARDPGANSPLHF.

V and J are TRBV5-1 and TRBJ2-3; no reliable D call. From germline, CDR1 is SGHRS and CDR2 YFSETQ. V was cut by 0 bases and J by 2 bases, with 13 bases left in between. This CDR3 has 16 amino acids. In nucleotides, the CDR3 is TGCGCCAGCAGCTTGGGAACGCAGCGCAACACAGATACGCAGTATTTT. This sequence encodes CASSLGTQRNTDTQYF.

The J gene is TRBJ2-3, the V gene TRBV10-3; 8 bases map to TRBD2. J gave up 2 bases and V 0 bases, and 7 bases lay outside the gene matches. Looked up from germline, CDR1 is ENHRY and CDR2 is SYGVKD. The CDR3 sequence is 17 residues long. The CDR3 sequence: CAISESYGGRNTDTQYF. CDR3 DNA: TGTGCCATCAGTGAGTCTTATGGCGGGAGGAACACAGATACGCAGTATTTT.

The rearrangement links TRBV6-5 to TRBJ1-1, with D possibly being TRBD1 (6 bases). This CDR3 region has 15 residues. Germline CDR1 MNHEY, CDR2 SVGAGI. V shed 0 bases and J shed 5 bases, with 13 bases lying between them. The CDR3 region has the DNA TGTGCCAGCAGTTACTCGCGGGGGGCTGGTACTGAAGCTTTCTTT. Amino acid sequence: CASSYSRGAGTEAFF.

This clonotype was counted between two and nine times. V and J are TRBV9 and TRBJ1-6; 7 positions agree with TRBD1. V lost 4 bases, J lost 6 bases, and 10 bases stayed unmatched. The CDR3 is 16 residues long. The V gene's germline CDR1 is SGDLS and CDR2 YYNGEE. CDR3 in amino acids: CASSLLGDSRNSPLHF. The CDR3 DNA reads TGTGCCAGCAGCCTGTTAGGGGACAGTCGTAATTCACCCCTCCACTTT. Full variable domain (missing parts from reference TRBV9 and TRBJ1-6): DSGVTQTPKHLITATGQRVTLRCSPRSGDLSVYWYQQSLDQGLQFLIQYYNGEERAKGNILERFSAQQFPDLHSELNLSSLELGDSALYFCASSLLGDSRNSPLHFGNGTRLTVT.

The rearrangement links TRBV9 to TRBJ2-1; D gene uncertain. V was shortened by 0 bases and J by 4 bases, with 8 bases between the two germline ends. CDR1 is SGDLS, CDR2 YYNGEE, per germline. CDR3 length equals 14 residues. The CDR3 spells CASSVEQSYNEQFF. CDR3 DNA: TGTGCCAGCAGCGTAGAACAGTCATACAATGAGCAGTTCTTC. Full variable domain (rest looked up from reference TRBV9 and TRBJ2-1): DSGVTQTPKHLITATGQRVTLRCSPRSGDLSVYWYQQSLDQGLQFLIQYYNGEERAKGNILERFSAQQFPDLHSELNLSSLELGDSALYFCASSVEQSYNEQFFGPGTRLTVL.

The CDR3 bases are TGCAGTGCTCTCACTAGCGGCTACACAGATACGCAGTATTTT. Translated, it gives CSALTSGYTDTQYF. V and J are TRBV20-1 and TRBJ2-3; 8 nucleotides line up with TRBD2. CDR3 size: 14 residues. Germline trimming cut 5 bases from V and 2 bases from J; bases unmatched to any gene: 6. CDR1 and CDR2 (germline): DFQATT, SNEGSKA (reference sequence).

This clonotype was picked up a small number of times. The genes are TRBV20-1 and TRBJ2-7; 10 bases match TRBD2. Looked up from germline, CDR1 is DFQATT and CDR2 is SNEGSKA (reference sequence). This CDR3 has 13 amino acids. Germline trimming cut 1 base from V and 4 bases from J; bases unmatched to any gene: 1. The CDR3 loop is CSARASGGYEQYF. The CDR3 DNA follows: TGCAGTGCTAGAGCTAGCGGGGGATACGAGCAGTACTTC.

The J gene is TRBJ2-7, the V gene TRBV20-1; 7 nucleotides agree with TRBD2. CDR1 is DFQATT, CDR2 SNEGSKA, per germline (reference sequence). The V and J ends lost 0 bases and 3 bases, in that order; junction bases with no gene match: 5. The CDR3 is 14 residues long. CDR3 sequence (DNA): TGCAGTGCTAGAGATGGCGGGAGAATCTACGAGCAGTACTTC. Residues: CSARDGGRIYEQYF.

This chain connects TRBV2 to TRBJ2-7, with 10 bases aligning to TRBD1. Trimming at V came to 6 bases and at J to 2 bases, leaving 7 bases not matched to a gene. CDR1 SNHLY and CDR2 FYNNEI come from the germline V gene. The CDR3 extends over 15 amino acids. CDR3 sequence reads: CASRAGQGITYEQYF. The CDR3 DNA reads TGTGCCAGCAGGGCGGGACAGGGGATCACCTACGAGCAGTACTTC.

V usage is TRBV20-1 and J usage is TRBJ1-1; tentative D call: TRBD1 (5 bases). CDR3 length: 13 amino acids. V was trimmed by 3 bases and J by 1 base, leaving 9 bases between them. Germline CDR1 reads DFQATT; CDR2 reads SNEGSKA (reference sequence). CDR3: CSASGTGNTEAFF. The CDR3 DNA sequence: TGCAGTGCTAGTGGGACGGGGAACACTGAAGCTTTCTTT.

Comments on this clonotype: One junction end disagrees with the germline gene, perhaps due to a read error. CDR3 protein: CASCFIGTSGISTGELFF. For the CDR3, the DNA is TGTGCCAGCTGTTTTATCGGGACTAGCGGAATTTCCACCGGGGAGCTGTTTTTT. This chain links TRBV12-3 or TRBV12-4 with TRBJ2-2, with 11 nucleotides matching TRBD2. CDR3 length equals 18 residues.

About this clonotype itself: Because the CDR3 is missing its conserved closing phenylalanine or tryptophan, this is likely a read error. This chain links TRBV5-1 with TRBJ2-7; the match to TRBD1 covers 11 bases. V lost 5 bases, J lost 2 bases, and 3 bases stayed unmatched. The germline V gene has CDR1 SGHRS and CDR2 YFSETQ. The CDR3 has 14 amino acids. The CDR3 region is CASRKDRGPYEQYL. DNA for the CDR3: TGCGCCAGCAGGAAGGACAGGGGGCCCTACGAGCAGTACCTC.

The chain joins TRBV2 to TRBJ2-7; no definite D call. This CDR3 comprises 12 residues. V shed 1 base and J shed 3 bases, with 4 bases lying between them. In germline, CDR1 is SNHLY, CDR2 FYNNEI. DNA for the CDR3: TGTGCCAGCAGTGAAGAGAGCTACGAGCAGTACTTC. It translates to CASSEESYEQYF.

This sequence joins TRBV28 and TRBJ2-7, with a possible D match to TRBD1 (5 bases). This CDR3 contains 15 residues. Between the trimmed V and J ends, which lost 6 bases and 3 bases, there was a span of 18 bases. The germline gives CDR1 MDHEN, CDR2 SYDVKM. The CDR3 loop is CASRPLKGWGYEQYF. The CDR3 nucleotides read TGTGCCAGCAGACCCTTGAAGGGGTGGGGCTACGAGCAGTACTTC.

The rearrangement joins TRBV20-1 to TRBJ2-7; the match to TRBD2 covers 8 bases. V was pared by 1 base and J by 4 bases, with 9 bases of the junction left unmatched. The CDR3 consists of 15 residues. Germline V gene data show CDR1 as DFQATT and CDR2 as SNEGSKA (reference sequence). The CDR3 DNA reads as TGCAGTGCTAGAGTACCGGGAGGGGAATGGTACGAGCAGTACTTC. Protein product: CSARVPGGEWYEQYF.

This clonotype was counted a few times. CDR3 region: CASSPGTGGARRYF. The CDR3 region has the DNA TGTGCCAGCAGCCCCGGGACAGGGGGCGCAAGGCGGTACTTC. The genes are TRBV7-9 and TRBJ2-7; 12 nucleotides line up with TRBD1. Germline V gives CDR1 SEHNR, CDR2 FQNEAQ (reference sequence). This CDR3 has 14 amino acids. Trimming at V came to 5 bases and at J to 12 bases, leaving 11 bases not matched to a gene.

This clonotype came up many times. V is TRBV20-1 and J is TRBJ1-1, with a tentative D call TRBD1 (6 bases). Germline lookup yields CDR1 DFQATT and CDR2 SNEGSKA (reference sequence). The CDR3 has 14 amino acids. With 4 bases removed from V and 1 base from J, the gap between germline ends came to 13 bases. The CDR3 DNA reads TGCAGTGCTACCTTGGGGGCAAAGAACACTGAAGCTTTCTTT. Translating gives CSATLGAKNTEAFF.

This clonotype was counted only a few times. The V gene is TRBV5-4, the J gene TRBJ2-2; 7 positions match TRBD2. This CDR3 region has 16 residues. The V gene end was trimmed by 5 bases and the J gene end by 1 base; junction bases not matched to a gene: 8. Looked up from germline, CDR1 is SGHNT and CDR2 is YYREEE (reference sequence). Here the CDR3 reads CASSSHGGRNTGELFF. CDR3 in DNA: TGTGCCAGCAGTTCTCATGGCGGGAGGAACACCGGGGAGCTGTTTTTT.

As DNA, the CDR3 is TGTGCCAGCACCCTCTCCTACAATGAGCAGTTCTTC. It translates to CASTLSYNEQFF. The chain carries TRBV7-9 and TRBJ2-1; D is uncertain. The V gene lost 7 bases and the J gene lost 0 bases, with 4 bases spanning the gap. Per the germline V gene, CDR1 is SEHNR and CDR2 is FQNEAQ (reference sequence). The CDR3 runs 12 residues.

This sequence joins TRBV4-2 and TRBJ1-4; TRBD1 matches at 7 bases. CDR1 is LGHNA and CDR2 is YNFKEQ in the germline V gene. Trimming at V came to 0 bases and at J to 6 bases, leaving 4 bases not matched to a gene. The length of the CDR3 is 15 residues. CDR3 residues: CASSQDGTGDEKLFF. The CDR3 DNA reads as TGTGCCAGCAGCCAAGATGGCACAGGGGATGAAAAACTGTTTTTT.

This chain joins TRBV5-1 and TRBJ2-1; TRBD2 matches at 13 bases. The CDR3 loop spans 19 amino acids. The junction had 13 bases not matched to a gene; V was cut back by 5 bases and J by 2 bases. CDR1 and CDR2 (germline): SGHRS, YFSETQ. Written as DNA, the CDR3 is TGCGCCAGCAGGCCGGGACTAGCGGGAATCTTGTCCCCCTACAATGAGCAGTTCTTC. Its protein is CASRPGLAGILSPYNEQFF.

With respect to this clonotype: Sequence at one end of the junction differs from germline and may be a read error. This sequence joins TRBV9 and TRBJ2-7; TRBD1 matches at 8 bases. This CDR3 region has 14 residues. The germline V gene has CDR1 SGDLS and CDR2 YYNGEE. This CDR3 reads CASSAGTGYYELYF. The DNA for the CDR3 is TGTGCCAGCAGCGCCGGGACAGGCTACTACGAGCTGTACTTT.